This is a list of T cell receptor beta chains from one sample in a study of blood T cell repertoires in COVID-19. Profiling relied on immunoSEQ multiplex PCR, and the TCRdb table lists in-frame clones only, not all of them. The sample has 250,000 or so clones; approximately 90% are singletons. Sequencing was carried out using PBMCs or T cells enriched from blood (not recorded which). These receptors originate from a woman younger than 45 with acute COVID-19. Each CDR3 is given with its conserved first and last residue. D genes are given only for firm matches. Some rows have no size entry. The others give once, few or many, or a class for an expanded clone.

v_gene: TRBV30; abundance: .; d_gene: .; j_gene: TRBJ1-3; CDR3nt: TGTGCCTGGAGTCTTATGTCTTCTGGAAACACCATATATTTT; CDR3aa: CAWSLMSSGNTIYF
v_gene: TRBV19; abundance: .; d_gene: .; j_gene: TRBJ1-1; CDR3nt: TGTGCCAGTAGTATTCCCACAGGCCCCACTGAAGCTTTCTTT; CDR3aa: CASSIPTGPTEAFF
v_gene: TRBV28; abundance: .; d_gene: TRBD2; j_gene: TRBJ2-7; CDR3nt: TGTGCCAGCAGTTTATCGATTGGGACTAGCGGGAGAAACCACGAGCAGTACTTC; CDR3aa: CASSLSIGTSGRNHEQYF
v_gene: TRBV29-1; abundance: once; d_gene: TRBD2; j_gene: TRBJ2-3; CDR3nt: TGCAGCGTTGAAGGATCCCCGGGGGGGGGCACAGATACGCAGTATTTT; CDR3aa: CSVEGSPGGGTDTQYF
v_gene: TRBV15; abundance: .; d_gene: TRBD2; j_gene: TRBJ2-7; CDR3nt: TGTGCCACCAGCACCTCACTAGCGGGAGAAGTGTACGAGCAGTACTTC; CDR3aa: CATSTSLAGEVYEQYF
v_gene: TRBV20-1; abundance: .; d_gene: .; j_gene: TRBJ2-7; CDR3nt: TGCAGTGCTAGGTCGGGCGAGCAGTACTTC; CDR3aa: CSARSGEQYF
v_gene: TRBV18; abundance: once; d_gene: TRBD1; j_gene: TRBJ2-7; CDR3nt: TGTGCCAGCTCACCACCCGTTTGGGACAGGGGGGCCTACGAGCAGTACTTC; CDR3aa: CASSPPVWDRGAYEQYF
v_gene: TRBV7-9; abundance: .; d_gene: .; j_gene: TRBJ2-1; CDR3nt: TGTGCCAGCAGCCGAAAGCGGAGGGACTACAATGAGCAGTTCTTC; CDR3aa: CASSRKRRDYNEQFF
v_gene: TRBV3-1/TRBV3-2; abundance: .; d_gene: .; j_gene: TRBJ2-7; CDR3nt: TGTGCCAGCAGCCAAGATGGGGGCTCGGGGTACGAGCAGTACTTC; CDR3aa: CASSQDGGSGYEQYF
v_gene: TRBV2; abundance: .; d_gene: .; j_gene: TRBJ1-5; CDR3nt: TGTGCCAGCAGAAAAATGTCAGGGGCGGACAATCAGCCCCAGCATTTT; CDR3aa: CASRKMSGADNQPQHF
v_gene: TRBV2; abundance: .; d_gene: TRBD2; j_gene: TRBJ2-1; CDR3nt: TGTGCCAGCACCTACTACGAAGGACTAGCGGGAGAGAATGAGCAGTTCTTC; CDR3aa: CASTYYEGLAGENEQFF
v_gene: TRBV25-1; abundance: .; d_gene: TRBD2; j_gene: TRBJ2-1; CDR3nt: TGTGCCAGCAGTGACAGGCGGGAGGGAAACTACAATGAGCAGTTCTTC; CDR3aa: CASSDRREGNYNEQFF
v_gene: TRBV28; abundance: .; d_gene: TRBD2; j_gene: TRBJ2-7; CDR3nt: TGTGCCAGCAGTGCTAGCGGGAGTACGTCCTACGAGCAGTACTTC; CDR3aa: CASSASGSTSYEQYF
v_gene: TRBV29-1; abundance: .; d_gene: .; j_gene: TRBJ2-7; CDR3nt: TGCAGCGTTGCGTACGGGAAACCACCCTACGAGCAGTACTTC; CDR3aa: CSVAYGKPPYEQYF
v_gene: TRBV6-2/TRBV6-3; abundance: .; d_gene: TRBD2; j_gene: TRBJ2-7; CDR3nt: TGTGCCAGCAGTTACAGCGGTAGCGGGAGTGGAACCAGCGAGCAGTACTTC; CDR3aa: CASSYSGSGSGTSEQYF
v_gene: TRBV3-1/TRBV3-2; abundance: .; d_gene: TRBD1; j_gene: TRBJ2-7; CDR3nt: TGTGCCAGCAGCCCTAGGGGAATTCTCCGGGACAGCTACGAGCAGTACTTC; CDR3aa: CASSPRGILRDSYEQYF
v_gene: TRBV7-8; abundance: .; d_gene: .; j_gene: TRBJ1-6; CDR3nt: TGTGCCAGCGGAACAGCCTCTAATTCACCCCTCCACTTT; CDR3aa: CASGTASNSPLHF
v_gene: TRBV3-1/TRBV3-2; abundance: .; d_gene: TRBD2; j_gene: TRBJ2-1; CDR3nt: TGTGCCAGCAGCAGGGGACTAGCGGGAGGGACCTACAATGAGCAGTTCTTC; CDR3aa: CASSRGLAGGTYNEQFF
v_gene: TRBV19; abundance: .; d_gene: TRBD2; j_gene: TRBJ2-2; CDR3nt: TGTGCCAGTAGTATCTGGCGGGAGATGGCCGGGGAGCTGTTTTTT; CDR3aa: CASSIWREMAGELFF
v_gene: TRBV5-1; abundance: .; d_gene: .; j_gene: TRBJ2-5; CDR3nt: TGCGCCAGCAGCTCTGCGGAGGTACGAGAGACCCAGTACTTC; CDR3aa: CASSSAEVRETQYF
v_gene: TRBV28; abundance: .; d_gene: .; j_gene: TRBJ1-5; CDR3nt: TGTGCCTCCAGGGGTGGGCATCCGGTTCAGCCCCAGCATTTT; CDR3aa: CASRGGHPVQPQHF
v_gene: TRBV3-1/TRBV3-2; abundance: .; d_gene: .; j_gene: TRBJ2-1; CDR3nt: TGTGCCAGCAGCCAAGATCGGACGGAGGCCCAATACAATGAGCAGTTCTTC; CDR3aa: CASSQDRTEAQYNEQFF
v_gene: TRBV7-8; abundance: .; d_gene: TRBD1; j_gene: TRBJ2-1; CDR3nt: TGTGCCAGCAGCTTACAGGGGGTTTCTCATAATGAGCAGTTCTTC; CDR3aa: CASSLQGVSHNEQFF
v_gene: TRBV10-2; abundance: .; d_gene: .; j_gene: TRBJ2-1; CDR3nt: TGCGCCAGCATGAGGGACTTAATAAGTGAGCAGTTCTTC; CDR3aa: CASMRDLISEQFF
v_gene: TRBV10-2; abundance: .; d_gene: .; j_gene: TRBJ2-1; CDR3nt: TGCGCCAGCAGCGGGACACCTTACAATGAGCAGTTCTTC; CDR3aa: CASSGTPYNEQFF
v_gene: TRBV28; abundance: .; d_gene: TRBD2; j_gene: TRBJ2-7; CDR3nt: TGTGCCAGCAGTCAACTGACTAGCGTGAGCTCCGAGCAGTACTTC; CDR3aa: CASSQLTSVSSEQYF
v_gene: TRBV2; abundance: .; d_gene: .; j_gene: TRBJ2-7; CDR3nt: TGTGCCAGCATTAGGACTCAAGTTTCCTACGAGCAGTACTTC; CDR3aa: CASIRTQVSYEQYF
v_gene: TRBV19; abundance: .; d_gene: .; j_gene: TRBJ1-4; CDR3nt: TGTGCCAGTAGTATAACCTCTGTTTTGACAGAAAAACTGTTTTTT; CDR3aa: CASSITSVLTEKLFF
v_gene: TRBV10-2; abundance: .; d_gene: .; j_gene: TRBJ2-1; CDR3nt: TGCGCCAGCAGTGAACGAGCGGGCCCCTTTAATGAGCAGTTCTTC; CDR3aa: CASSERAGPFNEQFF
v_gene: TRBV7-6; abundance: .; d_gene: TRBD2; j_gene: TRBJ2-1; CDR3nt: TGTGCCAGCAGCCCCTGGGGGAGCGGGAGGGAGCAGTTCTTC; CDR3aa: CASSPWGSGREQFF
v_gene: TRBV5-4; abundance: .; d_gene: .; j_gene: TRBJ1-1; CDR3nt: TGTGCCAGCAGTTACGACACGGTGAACACTGAAGCTTTCTTT; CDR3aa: CASSYDTVNTEAFF
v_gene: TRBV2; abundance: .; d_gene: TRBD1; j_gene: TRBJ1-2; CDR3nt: TGTGCCAGCAGTGGCGACAGGGACGACTATGGCTACACCTTC; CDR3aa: CASSGDRDDYGYTF
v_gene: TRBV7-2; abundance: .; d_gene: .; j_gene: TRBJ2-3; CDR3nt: TGTGCCAGCAGCTTAGTTAAAAACACAGATACGCAGTATTTT; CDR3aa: CASSLVKNTDTQYF
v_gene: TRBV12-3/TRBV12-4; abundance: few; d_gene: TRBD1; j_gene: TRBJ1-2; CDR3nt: TGTGCCAGCAGGACAGGGAGGTTCTATGGCTACACCTTC; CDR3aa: CASRTGRFYGYTF
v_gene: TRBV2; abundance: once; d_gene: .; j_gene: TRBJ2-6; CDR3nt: TGTGCCAGCAGCTCCCAGGGGGGCTCTGGGGCCAACGTCCTGACTTTC; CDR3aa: CASSSQGGSGANVLTF
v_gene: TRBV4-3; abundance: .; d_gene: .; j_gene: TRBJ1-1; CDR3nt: TGCGCCAGCAGCCAAGATATAGTGGCAGGGTCGACTTTCTTT; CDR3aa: CASSQDIVAGSTFF
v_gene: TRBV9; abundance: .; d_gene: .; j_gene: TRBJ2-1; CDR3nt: TGTGCCAGCAGCCCCGAGGTAGGACTACCTTACAATGAGCAGTTCTTC; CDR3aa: CASSPEVGLPYNEQFF
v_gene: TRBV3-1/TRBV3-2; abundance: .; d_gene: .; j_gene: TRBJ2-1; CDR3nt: TGTGCCAGCAGCCAAGGTGGAGGACTTCCGGCCTACAATGAGCAGTTCTTC; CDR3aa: CASSQGGGLPAYNEQFF
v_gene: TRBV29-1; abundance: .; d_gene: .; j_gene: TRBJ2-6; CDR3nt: TGCAGCGTTGTGGAAGGGGCCGGGGCCAACGTCCTGACTTTC; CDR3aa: CSVVEGAGANVLTF
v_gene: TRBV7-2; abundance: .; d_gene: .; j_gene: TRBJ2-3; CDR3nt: TGTGCCAGCAGCTCGAGGCCCTATTTAAGCACAGATACGCAGTATTTT; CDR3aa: CASSSRPYLSTDTQYF
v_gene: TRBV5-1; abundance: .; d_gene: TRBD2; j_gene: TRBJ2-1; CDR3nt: TGCGCCAGCAGTCGGGAGGGCTCCTACAATGAGCAGTTCTTC; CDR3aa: CASSREGSYNEQFF
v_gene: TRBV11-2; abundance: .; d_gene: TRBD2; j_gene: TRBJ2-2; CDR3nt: TGTGCCAGCGGCCCGACTAGCGGGAGTACCGGGGAGCTGTTTTTT; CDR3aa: CASGPTSGSTGELFF
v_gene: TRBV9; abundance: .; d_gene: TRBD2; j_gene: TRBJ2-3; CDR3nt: TGTGCCAGCAGCTCACCGGGACTAGCGGGAGGGCCGAATACGCAGTATTTT; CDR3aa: CASSSPGLAGGPNTQYF
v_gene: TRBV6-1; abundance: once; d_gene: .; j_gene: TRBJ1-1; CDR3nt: TGTGCCAGCAGTGAGGAGGAGAGGAACACTGAAGCTTTCTTT; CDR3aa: CASSEEERNTEAFF
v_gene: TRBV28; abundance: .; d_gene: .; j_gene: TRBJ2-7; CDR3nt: TGTGCCAGCAGTTCACCCGGGACAACCTCCTACGAGCAGTACTTC; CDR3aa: CASSSPGTTSYEQYF
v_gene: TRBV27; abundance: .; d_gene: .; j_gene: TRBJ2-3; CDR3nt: TGTGCCAGCAGTACCGGGGGAGATACGCAGTATTTT; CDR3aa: CASSTGGDTQYF
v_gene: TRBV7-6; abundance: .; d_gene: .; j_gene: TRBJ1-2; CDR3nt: TGTGCCAGCAGCTTAGGGAGTTTCTATGGCTACACCTTC; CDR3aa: CASSLGSFYGYTF
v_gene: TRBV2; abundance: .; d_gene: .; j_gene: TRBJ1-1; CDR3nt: TGTGCCAGGGGAAAAGACGGGGTGAACACTGAAGCTTTCTTT; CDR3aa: CARGKDGVNTEAFF